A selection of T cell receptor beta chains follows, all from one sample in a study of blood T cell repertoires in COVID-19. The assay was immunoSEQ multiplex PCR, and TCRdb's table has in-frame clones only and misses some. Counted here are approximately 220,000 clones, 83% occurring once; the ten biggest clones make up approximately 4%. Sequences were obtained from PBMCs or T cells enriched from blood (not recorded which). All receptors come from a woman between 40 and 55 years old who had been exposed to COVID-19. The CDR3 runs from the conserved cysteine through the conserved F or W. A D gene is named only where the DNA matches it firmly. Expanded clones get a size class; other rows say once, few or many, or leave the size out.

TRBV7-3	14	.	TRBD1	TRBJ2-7	CASSSGQNPYEQYF	TGTGCCAGCAGCTCGGGACAGAATCCCTACGAGCAGTACTTC
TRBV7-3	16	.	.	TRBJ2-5	CASSLTQGGAGETQYF	TGTGCCAGCAGCTTAACCCAGGGGGGCGCCGGAGAGACCCAGTACTTC
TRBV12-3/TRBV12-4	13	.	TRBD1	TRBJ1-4	CASEGASVGKLFF	TGTGCCAGCGAGGGGGCGTCGGTAGGAAAACTGTTTTTT
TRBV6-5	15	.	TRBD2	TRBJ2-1	CASTLNGEGNNEQFF	TGTGCCAGCACCCTCAACGGGGAGGGGAACAATGAGCAGTTCTTC
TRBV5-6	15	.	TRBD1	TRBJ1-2	CASSLLNRGHQGYTF	TGTGCCAGCAGCTTGTTAAACAGGGGGCACCAGGGCTACACCTTC
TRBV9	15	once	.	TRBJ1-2	CASSVEQGRSYGYTF	TGTGCCAGCAGCGTAGAGCAGGGGCGTAGCTATGGCTACACCTTC
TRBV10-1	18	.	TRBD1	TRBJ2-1	CASSEAGRGLGSYNEQFF	TGCGCCAGCAGTGAGGCCGGCAGGGGGCTTGGCTCCTACAATGAGCAGTTCTTC
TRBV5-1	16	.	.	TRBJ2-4	CASSLGQGLAKNIQYF	TGCGCCAGCAGCTTGGGACAGGGACTAGCCAAAAACATTCAGTACTTC
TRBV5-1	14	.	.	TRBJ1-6	CASSLGQRNSPLHF	TGCGCCAGCAGCTTGGGACAGCGAAATTCACCCCTCCACTTT
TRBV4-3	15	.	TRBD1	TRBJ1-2	CASSPGQAANYGYTF	TGCGCCAGCAGCCCGGGACAGGCAGCTAACTATGGCTACACCTTC
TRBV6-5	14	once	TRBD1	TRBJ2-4	CASSPTRTGPPRVF	TGTGCCAGCAGTCCTACGCGGACAGGACCTCCTAGGGTCTTC
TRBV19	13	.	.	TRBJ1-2	CASSKTANYGYTF	TGTGCCAGTAGTAAGACAGCTAACTATGGCTACACCTTC
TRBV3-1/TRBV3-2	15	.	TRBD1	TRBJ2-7	CASSQAGQGTYEQYF	TGTGCCAGCAGCCAGGCCGGACAGGGGACCTACGAGCAGTACTTC
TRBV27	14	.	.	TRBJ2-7	CASRPIGGLGEQYF	TGTGCCAGCAGACCTATCGGAGGCCTCGGCGAGCAGTACTTC
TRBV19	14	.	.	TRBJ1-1	CASIRNTLNTEAFF	TGTGCCAGTATCAGGAACACGCTGAACACTGAAGCTTTCTTT
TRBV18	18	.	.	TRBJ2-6	CASSPVQGTISGANVLTF	TGTGCCAGCTCACCAGTGCAGGGGACAATCTCTGGGGCCAACGTCCTGACTTTC
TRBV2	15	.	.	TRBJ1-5	CASSEGPRGNQPQHF	TGTGCCAGCAGTGAGGGACCTAGGGGGAATCAGCCCCAGCATTTT
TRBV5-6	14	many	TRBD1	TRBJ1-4	CASSVDRVREKLFF	TGTGCCAGCAGCGTGGACAGGGTTCGTGAAAAACTGTTTTTT
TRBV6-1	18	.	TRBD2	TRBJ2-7	CASSVKISAGGNTYEQYF	TGTGCCAGCAGTGTCAAGATTTCGGCGGGGGGTAACACCTACGAGCAGTACTTC
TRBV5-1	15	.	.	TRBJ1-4	CASSAQGATNEKLFF	TGCGCCAGCAGCGCCCAAGGGGCAACTAATGAAAAACTGTTTTTT
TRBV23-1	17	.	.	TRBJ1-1	CASSHAEVFGRETEAFF	TGCGCCAGCAGTCACGCCGAGGTATTTGGCCGAGAAACTGAAGCTTTCTTT
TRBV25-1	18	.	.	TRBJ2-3	CASSDQSAGQVARGTQYF	TGTGCCAGCAGCGACCAGAGTGCGGGGCAGGTCGCGCGGGGTACGCAGTATTTT
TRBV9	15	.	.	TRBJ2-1	CASSVAPTADNEQFF	TGTGCCAGCAGCGTAGCCCCAACTGCCGACAATGAGCAGTTCTTC